Presented here are 5 T cell receptor beta chains from one specimen sequenced in a study of Ad26.COV2.S vaccination and SARS-CoV-2 variants. Libraries were prepared by immunoSEQ multiplex PCR; TCRdb keeps only in-frame clonotypes and omits some of them. The sample holds roughly 300,000 clones, approximately 86% seen once. The treatment was: roughly 18 received Ad26.COV2.S at low or high dose, single or two shots; several received placebo; per-sample allocation not given. Specimen acquisition occurred on day 63 following the initial vaccine or placebo injection. The material sequenced was peripheral blood, taken in a trial of Ad26.COV2.S vaccine versus placebo. The source is a person aged 18-65 years who received the Ad26.COV2.S COVID-19 vaccine or a placebo.

With respect to this clone: Just one base apart from a much larger clone, this may be a read error. This sequence joins TRBV28 and TRBJ1-2; TRBD1 might be the D (6 bases). Per germline, CDR1 MDHEN and CDR2 SYDVKM. V lost 5 bases, J lost 0 bases, and 10 bases lay in between. The CDR3 contains 14 residues. The CDR3 coding sequence is TGTGCCAGCAGTGCCGGGACACCTAACTATGGCTACACCTTC. This codes for CASSAGTPNYGYTF.

This clone was detected once. V usage is TRBV10-3 and J usage is TRBJ1-5, with a possible D match to TRBD1 (5 bases). Trimming took off 8 bases at V and 9 bases at J, with 14 bases between the two ends. The length of the CDR3 is 12 residues. Germline CDR1 and CDR2: ENHRY and SYGVKD. The CDR3 DNA reads TGTGCCATCGGGACCGTTGGTTGGCCCCAGCATTTT. Amino acid sequence: CAIGTVGWPQHF.

The rearrangement uses TRBV19 and TRBJ1-1; unclear D gene. Germline CDR1 is LNHDA and CDR2 is SQIVND (reference sequence). V was shortened by 10 bases and J by 4 bases, with 13 bases between the two germline ends. The CDR3 has 12 residues. CDR3 coding DNA: TGTGCCACTTCCCGTGGGAGCACTGAAGCTTTCTTT. It specifies CATSRGSTEAFF.

CDR3 region: CASSLTGDYNEQFF. CDR3 coding DNA: TGCGCCAGCAGTTTGACAGGGGACTACAATGAGCAGTTCTTC. V is TRBV5-1 and J is TRBJ2-1, with 8 positions matching TRBD1. V lost 5 bases to trimming and J lost 3 bases; unmatched junction nucleotides: 4. CDR3 length equals 14 residues. The germline V gene has CDR1 SGHRS and CDR2 YFSETQ.

This rearrangement joins TRBV5-1 to TRBJ1-4; the D gene is possibly TRBD1 (6 bases). The V and J ends lost 3 bases and 8 bases respectively, with 11 bases between them. The V gene's germline CDR1 is SGHRS and CDR2 YFSETQ. This CDR3 comprises 13 residues. The CDR3 loop reads CASSSGGREKLFF. For the CDR3, the DNA is TGCGCCAGCAGCTCTGGGGGGCGCGAAAAACTGTTTTTT.